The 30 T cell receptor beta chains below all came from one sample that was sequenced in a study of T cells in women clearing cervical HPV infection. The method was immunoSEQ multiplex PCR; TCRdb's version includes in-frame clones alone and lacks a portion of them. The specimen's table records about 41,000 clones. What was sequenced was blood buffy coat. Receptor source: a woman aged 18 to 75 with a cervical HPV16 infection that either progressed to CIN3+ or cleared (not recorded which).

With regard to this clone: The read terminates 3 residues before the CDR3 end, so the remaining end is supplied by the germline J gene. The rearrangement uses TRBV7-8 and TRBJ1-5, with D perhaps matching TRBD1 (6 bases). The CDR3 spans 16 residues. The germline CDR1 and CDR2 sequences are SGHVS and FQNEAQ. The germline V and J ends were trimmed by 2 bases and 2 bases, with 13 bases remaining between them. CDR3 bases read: TGTGCCAGCAGCTTATGGGGGGGCGGGGGCAATCAGCCC. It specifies CASSLWGGGGNQP. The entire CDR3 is CASSLWGGGGNQPQHF.

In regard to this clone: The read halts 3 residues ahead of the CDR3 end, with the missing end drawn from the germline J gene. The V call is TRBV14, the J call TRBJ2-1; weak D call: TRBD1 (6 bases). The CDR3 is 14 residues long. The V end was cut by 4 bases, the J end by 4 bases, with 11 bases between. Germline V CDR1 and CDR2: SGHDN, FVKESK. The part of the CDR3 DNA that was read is TGTGCCAGCAGCCCAATGGACAGTTACAATGAG. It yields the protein CASSPMDSYNE. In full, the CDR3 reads CASSPMDSYNEQFF.

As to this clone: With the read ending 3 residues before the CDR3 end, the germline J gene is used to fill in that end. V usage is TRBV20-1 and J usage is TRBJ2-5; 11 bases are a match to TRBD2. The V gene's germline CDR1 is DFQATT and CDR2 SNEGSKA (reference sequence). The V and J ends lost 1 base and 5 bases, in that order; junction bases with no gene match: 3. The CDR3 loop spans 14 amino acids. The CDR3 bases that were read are TGCAGTGCTAGAGTGCCTAGCGGGGGGGAGACC. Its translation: CSARVPSGGET. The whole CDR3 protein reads CSARVPSGGETQYF.

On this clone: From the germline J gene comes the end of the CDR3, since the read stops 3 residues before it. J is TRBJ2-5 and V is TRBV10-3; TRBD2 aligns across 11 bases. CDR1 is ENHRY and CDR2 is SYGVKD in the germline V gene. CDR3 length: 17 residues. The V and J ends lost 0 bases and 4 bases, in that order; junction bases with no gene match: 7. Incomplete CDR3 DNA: TGTGCCATCAGTGAGTCGTTGGTAGCGGGAGGGCCAGAGACC. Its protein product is CAISESLVAGGPET. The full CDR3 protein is CAISESLVAGGPETQYF.

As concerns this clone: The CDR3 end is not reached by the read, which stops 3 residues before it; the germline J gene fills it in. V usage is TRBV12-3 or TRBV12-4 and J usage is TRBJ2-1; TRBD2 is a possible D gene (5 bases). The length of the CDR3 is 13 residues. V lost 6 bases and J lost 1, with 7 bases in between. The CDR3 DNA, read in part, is TGTGCCAGCAGCGGGGATTCCTACAATGAG. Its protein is CASSGDSYNE. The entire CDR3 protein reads CASSGDSYNEQFF.

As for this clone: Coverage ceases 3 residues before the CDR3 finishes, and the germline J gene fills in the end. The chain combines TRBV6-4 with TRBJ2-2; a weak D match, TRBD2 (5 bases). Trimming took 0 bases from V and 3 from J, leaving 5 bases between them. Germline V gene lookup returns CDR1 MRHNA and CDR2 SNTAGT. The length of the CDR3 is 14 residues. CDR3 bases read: TGTGCCAGCAGTGACTCGCGGGACACCGGGGAG. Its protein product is CASSDSRDTGE. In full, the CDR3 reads CASSDSRDTGELFF.

The part of the CDR3 DNA that was read is TGTGCCAGCAGTGAAAATAGGCAGGGGAACTATGGC. The encoded protein is CASSENRQGNYG. The complete CDR3 reads CASSENRQGNYGYTF. V and J are TRBV6-1 and TRBJ1-2; tentative D call: TRBD1 (6 bases). The read finishes 3 residues shy of the CDR3 end, and the germline J gene is used to complete it. Trimming took 2 bases from V and 2 from J, leaving 12 bases between them. This CDR3 comprises 15 residues. CDR1 and CDR2 (germline): MNHNS, SASEGT.

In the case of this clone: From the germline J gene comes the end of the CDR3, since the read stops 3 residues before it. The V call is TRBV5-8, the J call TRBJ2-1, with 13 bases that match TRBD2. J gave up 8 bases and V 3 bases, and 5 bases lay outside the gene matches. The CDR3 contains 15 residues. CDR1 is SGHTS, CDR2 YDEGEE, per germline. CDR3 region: CASSSGTSGIDEQFF. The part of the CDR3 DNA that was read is TGTGCCAGCAGCTCCGGGACTAGCGGGATCGATGAG.

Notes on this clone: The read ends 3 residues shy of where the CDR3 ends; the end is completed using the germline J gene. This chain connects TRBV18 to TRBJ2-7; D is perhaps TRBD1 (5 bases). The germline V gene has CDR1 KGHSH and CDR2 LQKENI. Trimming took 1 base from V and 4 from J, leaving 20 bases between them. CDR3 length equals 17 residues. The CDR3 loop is CASSPRKGATRGYEQYF. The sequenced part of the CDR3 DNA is TGTGCCAGCTCACCACGGAAAGGGGCGACTCGTGGGTACGAG.

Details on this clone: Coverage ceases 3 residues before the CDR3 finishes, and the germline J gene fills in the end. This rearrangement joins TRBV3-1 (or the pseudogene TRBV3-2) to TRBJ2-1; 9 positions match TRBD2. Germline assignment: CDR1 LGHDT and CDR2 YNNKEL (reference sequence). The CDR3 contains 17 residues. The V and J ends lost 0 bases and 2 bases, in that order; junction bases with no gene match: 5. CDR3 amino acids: CASSQDGSGSPYNEQFF. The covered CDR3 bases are TGTGCCAGCAGCCAAGATGGTAGCGGGAGCCCCTACAATGAG.

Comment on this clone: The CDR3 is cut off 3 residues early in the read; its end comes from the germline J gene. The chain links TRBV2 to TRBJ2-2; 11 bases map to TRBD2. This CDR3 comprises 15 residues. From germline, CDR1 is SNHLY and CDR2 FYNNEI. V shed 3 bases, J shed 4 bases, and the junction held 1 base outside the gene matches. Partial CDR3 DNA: TGTGCCAGCAGTGATACTAGCGGGGGCACCGGGGAG. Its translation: CASSDTSGGTGE. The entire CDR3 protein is CASSDTSGGTGELFF.

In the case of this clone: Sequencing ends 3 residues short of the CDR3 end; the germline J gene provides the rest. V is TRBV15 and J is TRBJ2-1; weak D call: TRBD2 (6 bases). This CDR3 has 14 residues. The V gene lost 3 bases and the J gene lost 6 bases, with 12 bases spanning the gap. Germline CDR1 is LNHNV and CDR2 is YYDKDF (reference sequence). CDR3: CATSSRGTVNEQFF. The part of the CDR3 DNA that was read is TGTGCCACCAGCAGTCGGGGGACGGTCAATGAG.

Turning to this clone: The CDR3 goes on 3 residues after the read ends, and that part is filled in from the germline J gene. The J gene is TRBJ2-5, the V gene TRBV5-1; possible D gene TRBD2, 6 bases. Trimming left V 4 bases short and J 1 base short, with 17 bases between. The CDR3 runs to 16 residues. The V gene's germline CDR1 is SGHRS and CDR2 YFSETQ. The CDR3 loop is CASSPAGRGLQETQYF. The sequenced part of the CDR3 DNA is TGCGCCAGCAGCCCGGCGGGGCGGGGCCTCCAAGAGACC.

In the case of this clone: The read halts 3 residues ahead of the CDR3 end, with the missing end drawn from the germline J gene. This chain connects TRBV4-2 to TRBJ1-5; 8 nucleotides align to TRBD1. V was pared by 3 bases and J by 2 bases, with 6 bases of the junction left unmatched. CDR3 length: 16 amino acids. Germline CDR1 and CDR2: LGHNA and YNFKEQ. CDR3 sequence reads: CASSQKGQGGNQPQHF. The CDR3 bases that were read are TGTGCCAGCAGCCAGAAAGGACAGGGAGGCAATCAGCCC.

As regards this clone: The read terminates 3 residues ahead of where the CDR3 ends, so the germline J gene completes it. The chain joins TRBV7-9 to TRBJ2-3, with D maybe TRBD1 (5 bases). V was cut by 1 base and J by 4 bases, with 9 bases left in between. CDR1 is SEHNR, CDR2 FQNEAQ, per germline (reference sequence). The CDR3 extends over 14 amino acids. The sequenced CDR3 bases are TGTGCCAGCAGCTTAGTCGAAGGGGCAGATACG. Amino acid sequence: CASSLVEGADT. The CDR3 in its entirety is CASSLVEGADTQYF.

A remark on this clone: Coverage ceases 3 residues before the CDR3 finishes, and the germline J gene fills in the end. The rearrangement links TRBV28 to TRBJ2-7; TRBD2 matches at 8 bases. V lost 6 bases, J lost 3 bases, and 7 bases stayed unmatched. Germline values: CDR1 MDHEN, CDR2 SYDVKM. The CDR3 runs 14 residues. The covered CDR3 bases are TGTGCCAGCAGGCCCGGGGGGGCTAACTACGAG. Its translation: CASRPGGANYE. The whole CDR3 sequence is CASRPGGANYEQYF.

CDR3 DNA, as far as it was read: TGTGCCAGCAGTCCGAGCGGGGGGAGCACAGATACG. As protein: CASSPSGGSTDT. The whole CDR3 reads CASSPSGGSTDTQYF. V is TRBV28 and J is TRBJ2-3; 9 bases match TRBD2. The read ends 3 residues early relative to the CDR3; the germline J gene fills the gap. The CDR3 is made up of 15 amino acids. V lost 5 bases, J lost 0 bases, and 3 bases stayed unmatched. Germline V CDR1 and CDR2: MDHEN, SYDVKM.

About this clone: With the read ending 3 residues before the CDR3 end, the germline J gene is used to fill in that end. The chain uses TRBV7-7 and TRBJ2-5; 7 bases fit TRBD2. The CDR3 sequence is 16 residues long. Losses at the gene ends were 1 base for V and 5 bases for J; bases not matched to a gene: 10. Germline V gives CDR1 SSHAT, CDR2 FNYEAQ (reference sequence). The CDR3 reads CASSLVAGDVTETQYF. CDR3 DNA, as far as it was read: TGTGCCAGCAGCTTAGTGGCGGGAGACGTGACGGAGACC.

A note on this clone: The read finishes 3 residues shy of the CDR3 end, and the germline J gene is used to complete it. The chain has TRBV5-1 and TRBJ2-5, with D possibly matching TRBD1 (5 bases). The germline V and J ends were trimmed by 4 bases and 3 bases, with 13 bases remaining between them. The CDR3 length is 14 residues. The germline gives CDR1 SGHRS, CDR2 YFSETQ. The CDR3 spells CASSPGIREETQYF. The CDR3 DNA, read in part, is TGCGCCAGCAGCCCAGGGATAAGAGAAGAGACC. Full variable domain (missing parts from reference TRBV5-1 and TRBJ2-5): KAGVTQTPRYLIKTRGQQVTLSCSPISGHRSVSWYQQTPGQGLQFLFEYFSETQRNKGNFPGRFSGRQFSNSRSEMNVSTLELGDSALYLCASSPGIREETQYFGPGTRLLVL.

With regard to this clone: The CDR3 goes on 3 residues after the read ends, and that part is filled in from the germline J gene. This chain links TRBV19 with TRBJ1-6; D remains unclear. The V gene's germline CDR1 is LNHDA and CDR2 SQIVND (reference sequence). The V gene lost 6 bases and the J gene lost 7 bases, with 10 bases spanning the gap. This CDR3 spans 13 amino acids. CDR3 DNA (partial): TGTGCCAGTAGGCAGGACTCAAATTCACCC. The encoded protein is CASRQDSNSP. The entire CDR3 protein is CASRQDSNSPLHF.

CDR3 region: CASTVREGNYGYTF. The part of the CDR3 DNA that was read is TGCGCCAGCACCGTCCGAGAGGGTAACTATGGC. The J gene is TRBJ1-2, the V gene TRBV5-1; D gene uncertain. The read halts 3 residues ahead of the CDR3 end, with the missing end drawn from the germline J gene. Germline V lookup: CDR1 SGHRS, CDR2 YFSETQ. V was cut by 6 bases and J by 1 base, with 13 bases left in between. This CDR3 contains 14 residues.

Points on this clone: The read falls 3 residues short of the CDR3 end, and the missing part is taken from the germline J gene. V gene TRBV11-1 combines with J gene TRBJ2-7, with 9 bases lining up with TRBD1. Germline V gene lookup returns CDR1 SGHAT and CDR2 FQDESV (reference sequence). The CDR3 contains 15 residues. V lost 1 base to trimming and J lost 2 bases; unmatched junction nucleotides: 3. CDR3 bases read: TGTGCCAGCAGCTTAGGGCGGACAGGGGCCTACGAG. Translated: CASSLGRTGAYE. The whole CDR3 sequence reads CASSLGRTGAYEQYF.

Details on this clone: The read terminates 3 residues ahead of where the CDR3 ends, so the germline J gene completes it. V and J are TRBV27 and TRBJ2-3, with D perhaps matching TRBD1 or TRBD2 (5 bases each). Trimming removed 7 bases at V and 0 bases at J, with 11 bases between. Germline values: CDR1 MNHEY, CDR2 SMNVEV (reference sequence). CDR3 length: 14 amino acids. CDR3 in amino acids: CASTGRVSTDTQYF. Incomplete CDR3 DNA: TGTGCCAGCACAGGGAGAGTTAGCACAGATACG.

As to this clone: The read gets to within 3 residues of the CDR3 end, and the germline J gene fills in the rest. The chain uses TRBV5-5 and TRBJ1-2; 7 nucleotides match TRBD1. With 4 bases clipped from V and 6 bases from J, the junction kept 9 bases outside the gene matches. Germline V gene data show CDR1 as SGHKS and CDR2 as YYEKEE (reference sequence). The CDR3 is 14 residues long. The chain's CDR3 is CASSPQGVVDGYTF. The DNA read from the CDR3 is TGTGCCAGCAGCCCCCAGGGGGTGGTGGATGGC.

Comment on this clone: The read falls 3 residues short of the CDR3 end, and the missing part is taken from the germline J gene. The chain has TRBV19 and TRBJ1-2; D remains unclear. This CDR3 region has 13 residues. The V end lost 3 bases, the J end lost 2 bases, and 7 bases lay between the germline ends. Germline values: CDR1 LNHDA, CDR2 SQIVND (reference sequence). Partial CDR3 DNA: TGTGCCAGTAGTATTGACGGGAACTATGGC. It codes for CASSIDGNYG. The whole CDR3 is CASSIDGNYGYTF. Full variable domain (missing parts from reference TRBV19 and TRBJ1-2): DGGITQSPKYLFRKEGQNVTLSCEQNLNHDAMYWYRQDPGQGLRLIYYSQIVNDFQKGDIAEGYSVSREKKESFPLTVTSAQKNPTAFYLCASSIDGNYGYTFGSGTRLTVV.

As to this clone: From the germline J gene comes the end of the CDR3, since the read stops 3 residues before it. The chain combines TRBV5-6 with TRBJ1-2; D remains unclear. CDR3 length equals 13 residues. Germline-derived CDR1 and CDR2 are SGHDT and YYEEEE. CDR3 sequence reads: CASSSGLKGGYTF. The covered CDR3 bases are TGTGCCAGCAGCTCAGGACTTAAAGGGGGC.

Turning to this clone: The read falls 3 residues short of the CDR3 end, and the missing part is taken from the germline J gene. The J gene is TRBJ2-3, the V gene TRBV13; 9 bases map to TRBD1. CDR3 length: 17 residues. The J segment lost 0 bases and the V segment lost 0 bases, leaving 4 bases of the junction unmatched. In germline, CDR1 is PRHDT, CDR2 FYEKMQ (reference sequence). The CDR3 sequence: CASSLGTGGLSTDTQYF. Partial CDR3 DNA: TGTGCCAGCAGCTTAGGGACAGGGGGTCTGAGCACAGATACG.

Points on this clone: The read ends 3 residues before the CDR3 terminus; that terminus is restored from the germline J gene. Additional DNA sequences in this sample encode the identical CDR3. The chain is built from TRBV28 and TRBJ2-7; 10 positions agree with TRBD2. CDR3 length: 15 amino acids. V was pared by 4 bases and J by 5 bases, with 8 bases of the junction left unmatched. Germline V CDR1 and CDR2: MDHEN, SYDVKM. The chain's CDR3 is CASSYDQREGNEQYF. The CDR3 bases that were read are TGTGCCAGCAGTTACGATCAGCGGGAGGGGAACGAG. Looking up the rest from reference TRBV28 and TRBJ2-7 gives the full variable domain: DVKVTQSSRYLVKRTGEKVFLECVQDMDHENMFWYRQDPGLGLRLIYFSYDVKMKEKGDIPEGYSVSREKKERFSLILESASTNQTSMYLCASSYDQREGNEQYFGPGTRLTVT.

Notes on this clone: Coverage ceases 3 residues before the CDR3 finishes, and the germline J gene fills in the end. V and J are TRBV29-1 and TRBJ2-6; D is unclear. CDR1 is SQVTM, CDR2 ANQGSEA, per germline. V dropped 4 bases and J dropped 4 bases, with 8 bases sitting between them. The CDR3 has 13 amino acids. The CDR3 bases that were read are TGCAGCGTTGCCCATCCCGGGGCCAACGTC. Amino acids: CSVAHPGANV. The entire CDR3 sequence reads CSVAHPGANVLTF.

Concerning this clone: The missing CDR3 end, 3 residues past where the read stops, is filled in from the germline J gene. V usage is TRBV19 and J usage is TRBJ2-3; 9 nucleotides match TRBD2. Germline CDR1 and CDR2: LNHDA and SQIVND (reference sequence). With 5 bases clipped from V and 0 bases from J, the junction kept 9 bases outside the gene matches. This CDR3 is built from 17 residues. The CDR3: CASSVTSGVKSTDTQYF. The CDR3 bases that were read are TGTGCCAGTAGTGTGACTAGCGGTGTTAAAAGCACAGATACG.